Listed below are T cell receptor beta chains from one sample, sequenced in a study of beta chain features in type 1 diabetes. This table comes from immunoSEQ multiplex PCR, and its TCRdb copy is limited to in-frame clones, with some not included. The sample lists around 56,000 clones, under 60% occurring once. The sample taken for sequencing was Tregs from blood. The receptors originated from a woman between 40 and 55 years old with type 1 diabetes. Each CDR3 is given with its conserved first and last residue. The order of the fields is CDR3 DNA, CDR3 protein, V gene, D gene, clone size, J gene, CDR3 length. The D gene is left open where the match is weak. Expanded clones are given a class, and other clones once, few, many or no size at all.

DNA: TGTGCCAGCAGCTCCCCCCGGCAGGGCACAGCTTTCTTT
CDR3: CASSSPRQGTAFF
V: TRBV7-2
D: .
size: .
J: TRBJ1-1
length: 13

DNA: TGTGCCAGCAGCTTGGAGGGGTCGATTAACTATGGCTACACCTTC
CDR3: CASSLEGSINYGYTF
V: TRBV5-6
D: .
size: few
J: TRBJ1-2
length: 15

DNA: TGCGCCAGCAGCTCCCCCCCGGCGGGGTTACAAGAGACCCAGTACTTC
CDR3: CASSSPPAGLQETQYF
V: TRBV5-1
D: .
size: .
J: TRBJ2-5
length: 16

DNA: TGCGCCAGCAGCCCCCAGGGGCCCTACTCCTACGAGCAGTACTTC
CDR3: CASSPQGPYSYEQYF
V: TRBV5-1
D: .
size: .
J: TRBJ2-7
length: 15

DNA: TGTGCCAGCAGGTCCCTTTCGGGGAGAGGAGGGGAGCTGTTTTTT
CDR3: CASRSLSGRGGELFF
V: TRBV7-6
D: .
size: .
J: TRBJ2-2
length: 15

DNA: TGTGCCATCAGTGTTATTCCGACAGATGAAGCTTTCTTT
CDR3: CAISVIPTDEAFF
V: TRBV10-3
D: .
size: few
J: TRBJ1-1
length: 13

DNA: TGTGCCAGCAGCTCCCAGGGGAAGCGGGAGGGCCCAGATACGCAGTATTTT
CDR3: CASSSQGKREGPDTQYF
V: TRBV7-9
D: TRBD2
size: few
J: TRBJ2-3
length: 17

DNA: TGTGCCAGCAGCCCCTCAGCGGGCACTGAAGCTTTCTTT
CDR3: CASSPSAGTEAFF
V: TRBV7-3
D: .
size: .
J: TRBJ1-1
length: 13

DNA: TGTGCCAGCAGCTTAACGGGTATGGAGACCCAGTACTTC
CDR3: CASSLTGMETQYF
V: TRBV7-2
D: .
size: .
J: TRBJ2-5
length: 13

DNA: TGTGCCAGCAGCCAGGGTCGGGGAGGGGAGCAGTACTTC
CDR3: CASSQGRGGEQYF
V: TRBV7-3
D: TRBD2
size: .
J: TRBJ2-5
length: 13

DNA: TGCGCCAGCAGCTTGGCAGGGCCCCGTGTAGATACGCAGTATTTT
CDR3: CASSLAGPRVDTQYF
V: TRBV5-1
D: .
size: .
J: TRBJ2-3
length: 15

DNA: TGCGCCAGCACCCCGGGGACAGAGAGGTCCTACGAGCAGTACTTC
CDR3: CASTPGTERSYEQYF
V: TRBV23-1
D: TRBD1
size: few
J: TRBJ2-7
length: 15

DNA: TGTGCCATCAGTGAGCCCCCGGGTTGGGAAGCTTTCTTT
CDR3: CAISEPPGWEAFF
V: TRBV6-5
D: .
size: few
J: TRBJ1-1
length: 13

DNA: TGTGCCAGCAGCTCCCCGGGACAGGGGCGTCCCTACACCTTC
CDR3: CASSSPGQGRPYTF
V: TRBV7-2
D: TRBD1
size: .
J: TRBJ1-2
length: 14

DNA: TGCAGCGTTGAAGGCAAAGCGGGGGTGGACGAGCAGTACTTC
CDR3: CSVEGKAGVDEQYF
V: TRBV29-1
D: TRBD2
size: .
J: TRBJ2-7
length: 14

DNA: TGTGCCAGTAGCCTCCCGACAGGGTCCAACTATGGCTACACCTTC
CDR3: CASSLPTGSNYGYTF
V: TRBV19
D: TRBD1
size: .
J: TRBJ1-2
length: 15

DNA: TGTGCCAGCAGTTCTCAGACACTAGCCTACGAGCAGTACTTC
CDR3: CASSSQTLAYEQYF
V: TRBV2
D: .
size: few
J: TRBJ2-7
length: 14